The rows below give T cell receptor beta chains drawn from one sample of a study of sequential checkpoint blockade in melanoma. Sequencing used immunoSEQ multiplex PCR; TCRdb keeps in-frame clones, though not all of them. The sample has some 210 clones; around 20% are singletons. The starting material was tumor tissue (inferred from file names), obtained from a patient given nivolumab and ipilimumab in sequence. The receptors were gathered from a human donor with melanoma. CDR3s include the opening cysteine and the closing phenylalanine or tryptophan.

TRBJ2-5 | TRBV28 | CATATGAEETQYF
TRBJ2-6 | TRBV18 | CASSQGLAEAWANVLTF
TRBJ1-2 | TRBV14 | CASSPGQGYGYTF
TRBJ2-7 | TRBV11-3 | CASSFGTGGSYEQYF
TRBJ1-5 | TRBV10-3 | CAISEGGDNQPQHF
TRBJ1-3 | TRBV15 | CATSYSGVSGNTIYF
TRBJ1-5 | TRBV27 | CASKEYPLSNQPQHF
TRBJ2-7 | TRBV11-3 | CASSLGGGRVEQYF
TRBJ2-3 | TRBV15 | CATSRDRRADTQYF
TRBJ2-5 | TRBV5-1 | CASSLVAGGQETQYF
TRBJ2-1 | TRBV9 | CASSAQRAGGTDEQFF
TRBJ2-7 | TRBV19 | CASSAGLAVYEQYF
TRBJ1-4 | TRBV6-8 | CASSYSHGREKLFF
TRBJ1-1 | TRBV30 | CAWSPQRDPRRTEAFF
TRBJ1-6 | TRBV6-8 | CASSRQGKPLHF
TRBJ2-5 | TRBV11-3 | CASSLAGAQETQYF
TRBJ2-3 | TRBV29-1 | CSVTGTSGRSADTQYF
TRBJ1-4 | TRBV15 | CATSETGVANEKLFF